This T cell receptor (beta chain) came from a study of blood T cell repertoires in COVID-19 (dated by TCRdb to 2018 to 2021). Study-level background: Samples from collaborators originated in the United States, Italy and Spain and spanned both the acute and convalescent phases of COVID-19. The samples were drawn from two sources: the first 160 participants of the ongoing ImmuneRACE study, and fewer than 1,500 subjects contributed by 6 global collaborators. A de-identified subject ID, COVID-19 status, age in years and sex were almost always included in the sample metadata. The dataset comprised deeply sampled blood TCRbeta repertoires from subjects exposed to, actively infected with, or recovered from COVID-19. The material from the prospective study consisted of cDNA or gDNA derived from T cells, B-cell-depleted T cells, or PBMCs. Where HLA class I and class II types were available, the types were taken from metadata supplied by the sample provider, not from assay-based typing. The repertoires were released in a freely available public database meant as a resource for research on the immune response to SARS-CoV-2.

Note on this clone: The target of this receptor is not known. The record has no base qualities; no much larger clone is one base away.

General study outcomes and caveats: The amount of clinical and demographic metadata varied by source and participant and was provided uncurated.

The immunoSEQ Assay, a bias-controlled multiplex PCR, was used to amplify TCRbeta CDR3 regions from genomic DNA. On the study's bioinformatics: The number of nucleated cells in each sample was estimated from the amplification of reference gene primers within the assay. Sequence reads were collapsed and filtered to measure the absolute abundance of every unique TCRbeta CDR3 rearrangement. For each sample, productive Simpson clonality was calculated as the square root of Simpson's diversity index over productive rearrangements. The clones in this table, taken by TCRdb from immuneACCESS, are in-frame only. Not every clone is retained; where verified, under half of the shortfall comes from an unresolved V gene, and the cause of the rest is unknown. V and J calls and clone size follow that table, whereas D and trimming were derived from the DNA. In this sample the table shows some 250,000 clones, about 85% of which occur a single time. Just over 7% of the sample rests with the top ten.

The CDR1 and CDR2 encoded by the germline V gene are SNHLY and FYNNEI. The cysteine opens and the phenylalanine closes a CDR3 of 15 amino acids. Of the read, only the CDR3 DNA is kept; its 45 bases are in frame from base 1. V drops 3 bases and J drops 0 bases, leaving 10 bases in between. Another Seattle source contributed samples from volunteer blood donors who had recovered from COVID-19. Collaborating institutions collected whole blood in K2EDTA tubes following their own protocols. For TCRbeta analysis, collaborator samples were shipped as frozen whole blood, as isolated PBMCs, or as DNA extracted from either sample type.

Sequenced material: peripheral blood. The clonotype was recovered from a man aged 55 to 70 who had recovered from COVID-19. This sequence uses TRBV2 and TRBJ2-3; the best D guess is TRBD2, with 6 bases matching. CDR3 sequence: CASSDGGASTDTQYF. Read as DNA, the sequence is TGTGCCAGCAGTGACGGCGGGGCCAGCACAGATACGCAGTATTTT.